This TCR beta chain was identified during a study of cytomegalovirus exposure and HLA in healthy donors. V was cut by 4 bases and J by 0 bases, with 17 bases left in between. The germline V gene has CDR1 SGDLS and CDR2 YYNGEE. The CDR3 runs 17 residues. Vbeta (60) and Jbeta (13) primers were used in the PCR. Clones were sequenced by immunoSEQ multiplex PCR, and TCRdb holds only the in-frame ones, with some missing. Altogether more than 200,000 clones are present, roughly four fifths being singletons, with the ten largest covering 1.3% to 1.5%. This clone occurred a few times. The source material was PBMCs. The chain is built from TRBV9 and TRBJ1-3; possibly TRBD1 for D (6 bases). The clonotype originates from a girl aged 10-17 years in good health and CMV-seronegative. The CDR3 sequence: CASSPYTGLASGNTIYF. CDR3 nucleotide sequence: TGTGCCAGCAGCCCTTATACAGGGTTGGCCTCTGGAAACACCATATATTTT.